Each of the 2 T cell receptor beta chains below was sequenced from the same sample in a study of type 1 and type 2 diabetes patients. The PCR template was genomic DNA. The TCR beta CDR3 region was amplified using 30 forward and 13 reverse primers. TCRdb re-called the multiplex PCR reads through MiXCR, storing one row per CDR3 protein. The table has 250,000 to 300,000 distinct CDR3 sequences, around 50% seen once. Input material: peripheral blood mononuclear cells (PBMCs). The receptors stem from a man in his late teens or twenties with type 2 diabetes.

The chain links TRBV7-6 to TRBJ2-5; D call uncertain. The DNA matches TRBJ2-1 better at its end, which makes the J call doubtful. CDR3 length: 11 amino acids. Germline values: CDR1 SGHVS, CDR2 FNYEAQ. As DNA, the CDR3 is TGTGCCAGCACCTTGGACAATGAGCAGTTCTTC. Translating it yields CASTLDNEQFF.

The chain couples TRBV5-1 to TRBJ2-6; D is possibly TRBD1 (5 bases). Trimming pared 0 bases from V and 3 bases from J, leaving 7 bases between. Germline-derived CDR1 and CDR2 are SGHRS and YFSETQ. CDR3 length: 15 amino acids. The DNA for the CDR3 is TGCGCCAGCAGCTTGGATAGGGGTGGGGCCAACGTCCTGACTTTC. Protein product: CASSLDRGGANVLTF. Filled out from reference TRBV5-1 and TRBJ2-6, the complete variable domain reads KAGVTQTPRYLIKTRGQQVTLSCSPISGHRSVSWYQQTPGQGLQFLFEYFSETQRNKGNFPGRFSGRQFSNSRSEMNVSTLELGDSALYLCASSLDRGGANVLTFGAGSRLTVL.